The sequence of this TCR beta chain was determined in a study of CD8+ T cells in alopecia areata (dated by TCRdb to the late 2010s). In terms of the full investigation: Treated patients were enrolled in an open-label pilot trial of oral tofacitinib at 5 to 10 mg twice daily for moderate-to-severe alopecia areata. Patients stayed on tofacitinib for 6 to 18 months and then had 6 months of follow-up off drug so that delayed response and recurrence could be assessed. For the treated patients, the SALT score, which quantifies what percentage of scalp surface area is affected, served as the measure of disease severity. The study used high-throughput TCRbeta sequencing to examine T cell clonal expansion in alopecia areata, in both the C3H/HeJ mouse model and human patients. In humans, TCRbeta sequencing was performed on scalp tissue and on sorted CD4+ and CD8+ peripheral blood T cells from healthy controls and from patients with patchy or totalis/universalis alopecia areata. Patients on tofacitinib were biopsied at baseline and after 4 and 24 weeks of treatment, and several of the patients also had a later scalp biopsy. Scalp clonality was compared among normal scalp (n=4), patchy alopecia areata scalp (n=8), and alopecia totalis/universalis scalp (n=8). RNA was obtained with the PAXgene miRNA kit for fixed scalp, the miRNeasy kit for PBMCs, and the RNeasy kit for mouse skin. TCRbeta CDR3 regions were amplified by immunoSEQ multiplex PCR using 35 Vbeta forward and 13 Jbeta reverse primers. Findings and caveats that apply to the study as a whole: Compared with normal scalp, lesional scalp had higher clonality and more expanded CD8+ clones, particularly in alopecia totalis/universalis, a pattern that suggests antigenic drive. Unlike mouse skin, which is dominated by gammadelta T cells, normal human skin has resident alphabeta T cells that are also sequenced, and this complicates analysis of the scalp TCR repertoire. Tofacitinib significantly lowered scalp clonality and the number of expanded CD8+ clones among the top 100 scalp clones. Shared TCR sequences between patients were less evident than in mice, which may be partly attributable to HLA diversity in the patient population. Because the treated cohort was small and had only one nonresponder, larger studies are needed to examine links between baseline CD8+ expansion and response. During tofacitinib treatment, many expanded lesional clones remained in scalp and blood, and this persistence may partly explain relapse after treatment is stopped.

The CDR1 and CDR2 encoded by the germline V gene are SGHRS and YFSETQ. The CDR3 starts with the cysteine, ends with the phenylalanine, and has 12 residues. The sequence is cut down to CDR3 DNA, 36 bases in frame from base 1. V was cut back by 6 bases and J by 3 bases, leaving a gap of 9 bases between them. Library creation used the immunoSEQ multiplex PCR assay. RNA was extracted from all samples and reverse transcribed into cDNA, which served as template for TCR sequencing. SuperScript III was used for first-strand cDNA synthesis, primed with a 2:1 mix of oligo-dT and random hexamers. A synthetic immune receptor repertoire was used to assess amplification bias, and residual bias was removed computationally. Regarding the original processing steps: Raw reads were preprocessed to remove errors, and CDR3 was defined according to IMGT conventions as the region from the conserved cysteine to phenylalanine. Clonality was computed as 1 minus the Shannon entropy, with the entropy normalized by log2 of the number of productive unique TCRs. Scalp TCRbeta sequences were cross-referenced with sorted blood CD4 and CD8 repertoires so that the CD4 or CD8 identity of scalp clones could be inferred. This immuneACCESS table, as held by TCRdb, lists in-frame sequences with V and J called but not all clones. Of the missing ones, under half trace to an unresolved V gene in checked studies; the others have no known cause. That table gives V, J and clone size, and the DNA gave D and trimming. The sample table records hundreds of thousands of clones; roughly two fifths of these occur just once. The ten largest clones capture roughly 0.45% of the sample.

This clone was detected only a few times. This clone's antigen is unknown. The input lacks base qualities; no much larger clone sits a single base away. The treatment or condition label on this specimen signifies: oral pan-JAK inhibitor, 5-10 mg twice daily. Lesional scalp punch biopsies and peripheral blood were obtained from alopecia areata patients. PBMCs were isolated by density centrifugation and stained for CD3, CD4 and CD8, and CD4+ and CD8+ T cells were sorted on a FACSAria. The sample was CD4+ T cells sorted from blood, taken at approximately week 30, from a patient treated with tofacitinib. This clonotype was sampled from a human donor with alopecia areata. Recombination linked TRBV5-1 to TRBJ2-5, with TRBD1 perhaps the D gene, on 6 matching bases. CDR3 region: CASKAGEETQYF. The sequenced DNA is TGCGCCAGCAAGGCAGGGGAAGAGACCCAGTACTTC.